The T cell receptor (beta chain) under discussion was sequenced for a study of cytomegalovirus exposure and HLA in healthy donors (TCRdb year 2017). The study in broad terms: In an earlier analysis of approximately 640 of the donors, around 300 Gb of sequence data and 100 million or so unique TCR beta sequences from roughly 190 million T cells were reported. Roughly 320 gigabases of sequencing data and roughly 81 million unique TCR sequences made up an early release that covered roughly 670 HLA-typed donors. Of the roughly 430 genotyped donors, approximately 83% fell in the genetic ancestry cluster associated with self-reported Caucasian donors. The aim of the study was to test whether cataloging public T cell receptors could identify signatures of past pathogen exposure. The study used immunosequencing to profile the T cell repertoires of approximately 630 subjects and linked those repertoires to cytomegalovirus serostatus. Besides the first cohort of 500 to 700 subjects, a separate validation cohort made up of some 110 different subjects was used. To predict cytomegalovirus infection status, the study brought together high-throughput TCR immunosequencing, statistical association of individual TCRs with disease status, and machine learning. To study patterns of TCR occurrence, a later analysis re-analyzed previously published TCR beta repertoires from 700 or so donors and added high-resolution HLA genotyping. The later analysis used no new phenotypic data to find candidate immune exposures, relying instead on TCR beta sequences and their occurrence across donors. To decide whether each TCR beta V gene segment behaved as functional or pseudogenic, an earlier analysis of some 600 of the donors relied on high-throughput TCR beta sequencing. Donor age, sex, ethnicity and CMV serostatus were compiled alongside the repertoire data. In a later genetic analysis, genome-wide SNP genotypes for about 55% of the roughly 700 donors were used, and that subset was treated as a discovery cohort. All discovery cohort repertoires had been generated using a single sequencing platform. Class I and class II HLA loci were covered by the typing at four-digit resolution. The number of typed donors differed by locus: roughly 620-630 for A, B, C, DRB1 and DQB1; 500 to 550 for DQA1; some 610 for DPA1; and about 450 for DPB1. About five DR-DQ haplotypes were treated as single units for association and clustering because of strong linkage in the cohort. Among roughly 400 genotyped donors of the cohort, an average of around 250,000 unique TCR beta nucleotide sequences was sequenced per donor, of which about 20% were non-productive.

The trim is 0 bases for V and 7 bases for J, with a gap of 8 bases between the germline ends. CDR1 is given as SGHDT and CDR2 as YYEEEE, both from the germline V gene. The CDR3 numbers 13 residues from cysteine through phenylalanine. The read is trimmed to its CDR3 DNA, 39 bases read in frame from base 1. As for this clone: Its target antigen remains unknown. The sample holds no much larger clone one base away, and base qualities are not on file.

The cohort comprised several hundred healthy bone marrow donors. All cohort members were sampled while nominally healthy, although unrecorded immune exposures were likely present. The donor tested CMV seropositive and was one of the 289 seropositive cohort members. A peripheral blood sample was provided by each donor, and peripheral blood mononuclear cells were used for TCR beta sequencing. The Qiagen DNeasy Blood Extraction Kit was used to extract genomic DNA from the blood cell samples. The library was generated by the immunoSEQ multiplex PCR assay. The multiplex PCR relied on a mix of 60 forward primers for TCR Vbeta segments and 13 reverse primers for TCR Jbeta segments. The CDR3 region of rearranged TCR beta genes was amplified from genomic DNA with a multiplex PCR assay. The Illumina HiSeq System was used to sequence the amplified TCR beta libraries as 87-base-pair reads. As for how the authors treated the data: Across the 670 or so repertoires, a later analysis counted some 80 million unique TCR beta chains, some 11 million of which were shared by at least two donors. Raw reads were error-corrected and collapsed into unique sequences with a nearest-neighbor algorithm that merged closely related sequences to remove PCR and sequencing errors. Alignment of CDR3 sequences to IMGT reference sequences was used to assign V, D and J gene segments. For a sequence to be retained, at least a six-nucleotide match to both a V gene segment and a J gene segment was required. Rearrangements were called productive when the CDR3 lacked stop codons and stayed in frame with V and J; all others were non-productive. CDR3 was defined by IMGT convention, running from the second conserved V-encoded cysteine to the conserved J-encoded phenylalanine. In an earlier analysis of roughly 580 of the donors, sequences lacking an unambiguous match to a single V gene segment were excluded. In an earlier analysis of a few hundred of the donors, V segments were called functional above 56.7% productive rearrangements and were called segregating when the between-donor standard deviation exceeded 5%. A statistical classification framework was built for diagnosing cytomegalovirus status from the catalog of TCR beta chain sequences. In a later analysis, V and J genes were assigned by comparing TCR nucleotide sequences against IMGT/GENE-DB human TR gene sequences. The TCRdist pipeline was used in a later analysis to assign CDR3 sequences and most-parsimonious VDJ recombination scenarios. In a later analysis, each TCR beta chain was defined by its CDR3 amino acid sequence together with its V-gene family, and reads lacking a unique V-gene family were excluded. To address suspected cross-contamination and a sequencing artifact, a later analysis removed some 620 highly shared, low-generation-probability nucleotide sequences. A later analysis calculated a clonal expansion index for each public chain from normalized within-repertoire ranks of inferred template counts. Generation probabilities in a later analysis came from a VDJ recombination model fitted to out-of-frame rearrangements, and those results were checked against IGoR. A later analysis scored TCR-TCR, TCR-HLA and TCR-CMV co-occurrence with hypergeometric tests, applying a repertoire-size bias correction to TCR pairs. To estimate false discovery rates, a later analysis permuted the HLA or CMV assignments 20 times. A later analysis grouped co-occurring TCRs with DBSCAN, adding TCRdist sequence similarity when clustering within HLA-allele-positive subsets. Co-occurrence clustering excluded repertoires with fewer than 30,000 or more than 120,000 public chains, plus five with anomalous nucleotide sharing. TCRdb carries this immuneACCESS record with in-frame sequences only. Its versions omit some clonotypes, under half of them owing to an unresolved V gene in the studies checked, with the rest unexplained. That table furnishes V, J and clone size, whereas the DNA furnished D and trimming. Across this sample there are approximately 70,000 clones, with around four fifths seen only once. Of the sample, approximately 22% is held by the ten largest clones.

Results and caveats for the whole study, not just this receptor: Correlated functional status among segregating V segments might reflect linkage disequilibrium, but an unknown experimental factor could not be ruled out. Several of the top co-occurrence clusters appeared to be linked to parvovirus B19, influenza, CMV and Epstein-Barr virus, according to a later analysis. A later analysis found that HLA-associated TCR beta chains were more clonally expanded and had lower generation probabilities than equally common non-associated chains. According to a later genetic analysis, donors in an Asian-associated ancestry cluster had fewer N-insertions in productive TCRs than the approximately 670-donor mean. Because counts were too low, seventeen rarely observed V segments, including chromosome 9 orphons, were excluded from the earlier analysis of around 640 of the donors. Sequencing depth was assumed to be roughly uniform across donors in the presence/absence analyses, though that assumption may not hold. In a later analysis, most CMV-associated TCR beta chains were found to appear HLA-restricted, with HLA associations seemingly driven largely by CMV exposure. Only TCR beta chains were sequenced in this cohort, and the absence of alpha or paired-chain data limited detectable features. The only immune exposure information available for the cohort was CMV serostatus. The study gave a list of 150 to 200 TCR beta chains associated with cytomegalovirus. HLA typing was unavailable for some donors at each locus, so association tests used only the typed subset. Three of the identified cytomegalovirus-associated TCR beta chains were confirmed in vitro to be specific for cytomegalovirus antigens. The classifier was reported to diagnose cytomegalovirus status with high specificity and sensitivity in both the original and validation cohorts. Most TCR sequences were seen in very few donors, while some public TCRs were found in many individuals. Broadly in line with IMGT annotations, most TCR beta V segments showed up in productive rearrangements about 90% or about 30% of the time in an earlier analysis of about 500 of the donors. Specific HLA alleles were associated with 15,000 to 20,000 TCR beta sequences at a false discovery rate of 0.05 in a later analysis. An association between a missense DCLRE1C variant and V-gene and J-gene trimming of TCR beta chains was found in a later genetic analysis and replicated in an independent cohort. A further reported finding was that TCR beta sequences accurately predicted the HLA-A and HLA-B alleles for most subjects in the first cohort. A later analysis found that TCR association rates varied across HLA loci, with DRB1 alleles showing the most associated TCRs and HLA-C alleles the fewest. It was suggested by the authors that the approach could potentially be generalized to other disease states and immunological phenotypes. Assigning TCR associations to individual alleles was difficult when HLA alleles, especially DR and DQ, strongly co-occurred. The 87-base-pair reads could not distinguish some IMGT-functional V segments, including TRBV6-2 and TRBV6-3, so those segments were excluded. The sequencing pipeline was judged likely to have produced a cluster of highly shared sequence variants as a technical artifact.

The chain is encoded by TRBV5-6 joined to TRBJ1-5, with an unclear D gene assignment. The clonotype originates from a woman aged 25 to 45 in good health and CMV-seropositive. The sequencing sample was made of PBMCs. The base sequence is TGTGCCAGCAGCTTGGGGGAGAGGCAGCCCCAGCATTTT. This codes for CASSLGERQPQHF. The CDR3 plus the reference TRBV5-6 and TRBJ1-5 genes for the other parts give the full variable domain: DAGVTQSPTHLIKTRGQQVTLRCSPKSGHDTVSWYQQALGQGPQFIFQYYEEEERQRGNFPDRFSGHQFPNYSSELNVNALLLGDSALYLCASSLGERQPQHFGDGTRLSIL.